These 21 T cell receptor beta chains originate from one sample sequenced in a study of T-cell memory formation after mild COVID-19. TCRdb analysed the 5' RACE reads with MiXCR anew, one entry per CDR3 protein. The table lists about 360,000 distinct CDR3 sequences, around 14% of them singletons, with about 22% in the top ten. Source material: PBMCs or a T cell subset sorted from them (not recorded which). These receptors were obtained from a man younger than 35 who had mild COVID-19 (a few samples of this study predate the infection). Cell type and time point are not known.

Many counts were recorded for this clonotype. The rearrangement joins TRBV12-3 or TRBV12-4 to TRBJ2-3, with D perhaps matching TRBD2 (6 bases). Trimming pared 8 bases from V and 4 bases from J, leaving 13 bases between. The CDR3 runs 13 residues. CDR3 in amino acids: CASAGSGPDTQYF. In DNA, the CDR3 is TGTGCCAGCGCGGGGTCAGGGCCAGATACGCAGTATTTT.

Comment on this clonotype: A much larger clone differs by one base, so this may be a read error. The gene calls are TRBV10-3 and TRBJ2-3; D may be TRBD1 or TRBD2 (5 bases each). Germline V gene data show CDR1 as ENHRY and CDR2 as SYGVKD. This CDR3 is built from 15 residues. The CDR3 reads CALSGEGWRADTQYF. For the CDR3, the DNA is TGTGCCCTCAGCGGTGAGGGGTGGCGGGCAGATACGCAGTATTTT.

This clonotype was recorded a few times. The rearrangement joins TRBV14 to TRBJ1-4; D possibly corresponds to TRBD1 (5 bases). The germline V gene has CDR1 SGHDN and CDR2 FVKESK. The V and J ends lost 0 bases and 2 bases respectively, with 16 bases between them. This CDR3 has 18 residues. The CDR3 DNA reads as TGTGCCAGCAGCCAAGATCGGGGGATATCTCTGACTAATGAAAAACTGTTTTTT. Translating gives CASSQDRGISLTNEKLFF.

This clonotype was seen ten or more times. The V and J genes are TRBV29-1 and TRBJ2-5; TRBD2 aligns across 14 bases. Unmatched junction bases numbered 4, after V lost 6 bases and J lost 4 bases. The CDR3 totals 14 residues. The germline CDR1 and CDR2 sequences are SQVTM and ANQGSEA. In nucleotides, the CDR3 is TGCAGCGTGGGGACTAGCGGGGGAGTAGAGACCCAGTACTTC. It encodes CSVGTSGGVETQYF.

The rearrangement joins TRBV27 to TRBJ2-5; 12 bases line up with TRBD2. Germline CDR1 MNHEY, CDR2 SMNVEV (reference sequence). This CDR3 is built from 15 residues. V trimming: 0 bases; J trimming: 4 bases; junction bases outside the gene matches: 0. CDR3 coding DNA: TGTGCCAGCAGTTTATCGACTAGCGGGGGAGAGACCCAGTACTTC. Its translation: CASSLSTSGGETQYF.

This chain joins TRBV12-3 or TRBV12-4 and TRBJ1-1; D may be TRBD1 (5 bases). Trimming shortened V by 7 bases and J by 4 bases, and 19 bases separated the two germline ends. This CDR3 is built from 15 residues. The CDR3 protein is CASTIAGALGTEAFF. In DNA form, the CDR3 reads TGTGCCAGCACTATCGCCGGGGCGCTCGGCACTGAAGCTTTCTTT.

This clonotype has only a few counts. The chain employs TRBV6-2 or TRBV6-3 and TRBJ2-5; weak D call: TRBD1 (6 bases). The V and J ends lost 7 bases and 5 bases respectively, with 14 bases between them. This CDR3 region has 13 residues. Germline V gives CDR1 MNHEY, CDR2 SVGEGT. The CDR3 sequence is CASKTGSGETQYF. The CDR3 DNA reads as TGTGCCAGCAAAACAGGGTCTGGGGAGACCCAGTACTTC.

This clonotype occurred many times. The chain carries TRBV5-1 and TRBJ2-7; D perhaps matches TRBD1 (6 bases). V lost 2 bases to trimming and J lost 2 bases, with 17 bases between them. The CDR3 has 16 residues. CDR1 is SGHRS, CDR2 YFSETQ, per germline. CDR3 in amino acids: CASSFLLETGPYEQYF. DNA for the CDR3: TGCGCCAGCAGCTTTCTCCTGGAGACAGGACCCTACGAGCAGTACTTC.

This clonotype was observed a few times. The V gene is TRBV7-8, the J gene TRBJ1-5; D unresolved. The CDR3 runs 12 residues. With 2 bases removed from V and 7 bases from J, the gap between germline ends came to 6 bases. In germline, CDR1 is SGHVS, CDR2 FQNEAQ. CDR3 bases: TGTGCCAGCAGCTTAAGGGCGCAGCCCCAGCATTTT. It encodes CASSLRAQPQHF.

This clonotype appeared a few times. The chain joins TRBV5-1 to TRBJ1-4, with TRBD1 matching 9 bases. CDR3 length equals 14 residues. From germline, CDR1 is SGHRS and CDR2 YFSETQ. With V trimmed by 5 bases and J by 5 bases, 4 bases remained unmatched. The CDR3 sequence: CASRTGTGNEKLFF. CDR3 nucleotides: TGCGCCAGCAGGACCGGGACAGGGAATGAAAAACTGTTTTTT.

V and J are TRBV6-5 and TRBJ2-3; 9 bases map to TRBD2. From germline, CDR1 is MNHEY and CDR2 SVGAGI. V shed 4 bases, J shed 0 bases, and the junction held 5 bases outside the gene matches. This CDR3 spans 16 amino acids. In nucleotides, the CDR3 is TGTGCCAGCAGTTCCCATAGCGGGGGAAGCACAGATACGCAGTATTTT. It codes for CASSSHSGGSTDTQYF.

The chain is built from TRBV6-1 and TRBJ1-3; D call uncertain. The CDR3 has 15 residues. V gave up 2 bases and J gave up 4 bases, with 12 bases separating them. Germline V CDR1 and CDR2: MNHNS, SASEGT. The CDR3 nucleotides read TGTGCCAGCAGTGAAAGGTCCATCTCCGGAAACACCATATATTTT. Protein product: CASSERSISGNTIYF.

The chain joins TRBV10-3 to TRBJ2-7; D gene unclear. Germline V CDR1 and CDR2: ENHRY, SYGVKD. The CDR3 sequence is 10 residues long. Trimming pared 8 bases from V and 11 bases from J, leaving 13 bases between. For the CDR3, the DNA is TGTGCCATCGCTCGGGCCCCCGAGTACGTC. As protein: CAIARAPEYV.

The CDR3 spells CASSSQGGASNEQFF. The DNA for the CDR3 is TGTGCCAGCAGTTCTCAGGGGGGGGCCAGTAATGAGCAGTTCTTC. This chain connects TRBV7-3 to TRBJ2-1; D is possibly TRBD1 or TRBD2 (7 bases each). V was pared by 6 bases and J by 7 bases, with 19 bases between. CDR3 length: 15 amino acids. Germline V CDR1 and CDR2: SGHTA, FQGTGA.

This clonotype was counted many times. V usage is TRBV12-3 or TRBV12-4 and J usage is TRBJ2-3; TRBD2 might be the D (6 bases). This CDR3 is built from 12 residues. V lost 0 bases and J lost 10, with 8 bases in between. CDR3 DNA: TGTGCCAGCAGTTTAGCCGGGGGACCGCAGTATTTT. This gives the protein CASSLAGGPQYF.

This clonotype appeared a few times. The chain uses TRBV27 and TRBJ1-2; D uncertain. This CDR3 contains 13 residues. Looked up from germline, CDR1 is MNHEY and CDR2 is SMNVEV (reference sequence). Trimming took off 5 bases at V and 8 bases at J, with 15 bases between the two ends. The CDR3 nucleotides read TGTGCCAGCAGTATAAGTGCGGGGTACGGCTACACCTTC. Protein sequence: CASSISAGYGYTF.

CDR3 in DNA: TGTGCCATCAGGGCGGAGGGGCAGCCCCAGCATTTT. The encoded protein is CAIRAEGQPQHF. The rearrangement uses TRBV10-3 and TRBJ1-5; the D gene is possibly TRBD1 (5 bases). V lost 6 bases and J lost 7, with 10 bases in between. Germline V gene data show CDR1 as ENHRY and CDR2 as SYGVKD. The CDR3 contains 12 residues.

There are a few counts of this clonotype. The V call is TRBV6-5, the J call TRBJ1-2; D gene ambiguous. CDR3 length equals 15 residues. Germline V gives CDR1 MNHEY, CDR2 SVGAGI. The V gene lost 4 bases and the J gene lost 1 base, with 13 bases spanning the gap. The CDR3 loop reads CASSSPGRDNYGYTF. CDR3 sequence (DNA): TGTGCCAGCAGTTCTCCCGGGAGGGATAACTATGGCTACACCTTC.

This clonotype was counted a few times. This chain uses TRBV20-1 with TRBJ1-6; D is uncertain. The CDR3 runs to 17 residues. V dropped 0 bases and J dropped 5 bases, with 17 bases sitting between them. Germline values: CDR1 DFQATT, CDR2 SNEGSKA (reference sequence). CDR3 region: CSAREWVGITDNSPLHF. The CDR3 DNA is TGCAGTGCTAGAGAGTGGGTAGGGATTACCGATAATTCACCCCTCCACTTT.

This clonotype came up many times. The chain's CDR3 is CASSTRQAPFITF. Here the CDR3 DNA reads TGTGCCAGCAGCACCAGACAGGCCCCCTTTATCACCTTC. The gene calls are TRBV7-2 and TRBJ1-2, with a weak D call TRBD1 (6 bases). The length of the CDR3 is 13 residues. Trimming pared 5 bases from V and 13 bases from J, leaving 20 bases between. Per the germline V gene, CDR1 is SGHTA and CDR2 is FQGNSA.

This clonotype was seen many times. The chain links TRBV7-3 to TRBJ2-3, with 8 bases identical to TRBD1. With 2 bases clipped from V and 2 bases from J, the junction kept 0 bases outside the gene matches. The CDR3 spans 14 residues. CDR1 and CDR2 from the germline V gene are SGHTA and FQGTGA. The CDR3 DNA follows: TGTGCCAGCAGCTTACAGGGGGCCACAGATACGCAGTATTTT. This sequence encodes CASSLQGATDTQYF.